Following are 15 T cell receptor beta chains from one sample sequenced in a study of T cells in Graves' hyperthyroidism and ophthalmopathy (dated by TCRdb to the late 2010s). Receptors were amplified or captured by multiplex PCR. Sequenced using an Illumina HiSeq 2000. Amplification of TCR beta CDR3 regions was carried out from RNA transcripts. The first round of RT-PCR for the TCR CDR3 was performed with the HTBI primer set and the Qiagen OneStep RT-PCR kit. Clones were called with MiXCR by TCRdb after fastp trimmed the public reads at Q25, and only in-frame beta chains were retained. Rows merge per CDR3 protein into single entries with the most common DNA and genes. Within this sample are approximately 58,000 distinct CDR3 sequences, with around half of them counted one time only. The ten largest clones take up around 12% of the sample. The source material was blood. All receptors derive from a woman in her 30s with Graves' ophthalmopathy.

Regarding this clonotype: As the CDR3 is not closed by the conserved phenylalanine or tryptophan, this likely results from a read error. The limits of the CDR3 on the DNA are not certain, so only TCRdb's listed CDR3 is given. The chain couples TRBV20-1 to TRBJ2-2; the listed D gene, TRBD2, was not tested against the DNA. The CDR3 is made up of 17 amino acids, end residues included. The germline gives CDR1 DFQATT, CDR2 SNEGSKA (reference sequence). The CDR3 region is CSAGLPGPVGDTGELLS.

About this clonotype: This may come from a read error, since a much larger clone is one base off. Here the CDR3 reads CASSYRLGLDVYSYTF. In DNA, the CDR3 is TGTGCCAGCAGCTACAGGTTGGGGTTAGACGTCTATAGCTACACCTTC. The V gene is TRBV11-2, the J gene TRBJ1-2; tentative D call: TRBD1 (5 bases). The CDR3 extends over 16 amino acids. Germline-derived CDR1 and CDR2 are SGHAT and FQNNGV.

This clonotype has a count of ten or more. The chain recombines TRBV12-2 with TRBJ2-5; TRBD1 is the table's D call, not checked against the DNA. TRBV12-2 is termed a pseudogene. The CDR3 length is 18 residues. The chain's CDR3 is CASRLEGGQGEYQETQYF. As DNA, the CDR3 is TGTGCAAGTCGCTTAGAGGGGGGACAGGGCGAGTACCAAGAGACCCAGTACTTC.

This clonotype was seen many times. CDR3: CASTQKGGGYNEQFF. The CDR3 coding sequence is TGTGCCAGCACTCAAAAAGGCGGGGGCTACAATGAGCAGTTCTTC. The V and J genes are TRBV2 and TRBJ2-1; 7 bases are shared with TRBD2. Unmatched junction bases numbered 9, after V lost 7 bases and J lost 3 bases. This CDR3 region has 15 residues. Germline CDR1 is SNHLY and CDR2 is FYNNEI. Supplemented by reference TRBV2 and TRBJ2-1, the full variable domain reads EPEVTQTPSHQVTQMGQEVILRCVPISNHLYFYWYRQILGQKVEFLVSFYNNEISEKSEIFDDQFSVERPDGSNFTLKIRSTKLEDSAMYFCASTQKGGGYNEQFFGPGTRLTVL.

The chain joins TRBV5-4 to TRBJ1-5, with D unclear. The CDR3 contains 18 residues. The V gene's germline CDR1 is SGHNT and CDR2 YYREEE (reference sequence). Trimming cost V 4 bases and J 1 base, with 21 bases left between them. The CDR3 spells CASSPRLAGTVSNQPQHF. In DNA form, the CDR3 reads TGTGCCAGCAGCCCCCGTTTAGCGGGAACAGTAAGCAATCAGCCCCAGCATTTT.

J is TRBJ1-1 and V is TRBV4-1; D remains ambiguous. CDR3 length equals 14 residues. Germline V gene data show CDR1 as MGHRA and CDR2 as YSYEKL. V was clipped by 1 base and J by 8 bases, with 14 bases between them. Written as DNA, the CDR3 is TGCGCCAGCAGCCAAGTAAAGGTCAACTCGGAAGCTTTCTTT. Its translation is CASSQVKVNSEAFF.

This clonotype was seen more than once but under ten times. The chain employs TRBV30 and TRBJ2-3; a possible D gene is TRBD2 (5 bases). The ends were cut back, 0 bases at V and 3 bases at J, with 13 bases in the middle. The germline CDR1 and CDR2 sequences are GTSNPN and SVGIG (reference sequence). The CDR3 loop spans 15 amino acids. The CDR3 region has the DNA TGTGCCTGGAGTGTCAGCGGTCAGAGGACAGATACGCAGTATTTT. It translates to CAWSVSGQRTDTQYF.

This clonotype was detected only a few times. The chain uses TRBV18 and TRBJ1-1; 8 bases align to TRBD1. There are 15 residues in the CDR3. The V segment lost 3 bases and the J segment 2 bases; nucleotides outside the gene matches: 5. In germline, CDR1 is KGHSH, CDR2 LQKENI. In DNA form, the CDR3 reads TGTGCCAGCTCACCTACACAGGGGGGAAACACTGAAGCTTTCTTT. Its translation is CASSPTQGGNTEAFF.

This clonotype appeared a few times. The CDR3 nucleotides are TGTGCCAGCAGCTTAGACCAGGGAGGTTGGGGTACCACGGAAGCTTTCTTT. Its protein product is CASSLDQGGWGTTEAFF. The J gene is TRBJ1-1, the V gene TRBV7-9, with TRBD1 as a possible D gene (5 bases). The germline CDR1 and CDR2 sequences are SEHNR and FQNEAQ (reference sequence). The CDR3 sequence is 17 residues long. V was clipped by 1 base and J by 8 bases, with 23 bases between them.

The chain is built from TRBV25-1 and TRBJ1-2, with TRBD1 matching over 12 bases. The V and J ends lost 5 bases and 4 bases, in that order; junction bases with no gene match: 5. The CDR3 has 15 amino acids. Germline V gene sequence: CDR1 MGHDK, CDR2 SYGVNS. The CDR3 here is CASSLGTGGGYGYTF. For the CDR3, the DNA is TGTGCCAGCAGTCTCGGGACAGGGGGCGGCTATGGCTACACCTTC.

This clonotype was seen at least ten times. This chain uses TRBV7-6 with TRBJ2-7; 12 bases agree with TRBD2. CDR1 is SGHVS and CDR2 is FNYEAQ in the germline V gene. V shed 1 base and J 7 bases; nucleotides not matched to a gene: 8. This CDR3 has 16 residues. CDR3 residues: CASSLGSSGRAREQYF. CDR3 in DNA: TGTGCCAGCAGCTTAGGTTCTAGCGGGAGGGCGAGGGAGCAGTACTTC.

CDR3 residues: CASSVGGTSNQPQHF. The CDR3, as DNA: TGTGCCAGCAGCGTAGGGGGGACGAGCAATCAGCCCCAGCATTTT. This chain connects TRBV9 to TRBJ1-5; tentatively, D is TRBD1 (5 bases). The CDR3 extends over 15 amino acids. The V end was cut by 0 bases, the J end by 1 base, with 8 bases between. Germline V gene data show CDR1 as SGDLS and CDR2 as YYNGEE.

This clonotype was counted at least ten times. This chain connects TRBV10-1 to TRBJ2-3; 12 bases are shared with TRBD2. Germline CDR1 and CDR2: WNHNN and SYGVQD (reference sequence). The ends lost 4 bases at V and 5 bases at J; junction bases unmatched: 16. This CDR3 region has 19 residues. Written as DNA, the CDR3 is TGCGCCAGCAGTGGAACACTAGCGGGAGGCTCTCACCGCGGAGATACGCAGTATTTT. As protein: CASSGTLAGGSHRGDTQYF.

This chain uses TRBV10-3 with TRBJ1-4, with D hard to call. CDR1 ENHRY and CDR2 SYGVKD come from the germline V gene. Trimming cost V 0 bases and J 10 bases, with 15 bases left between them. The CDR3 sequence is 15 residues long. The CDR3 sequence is CAISESVGGTGKLFF. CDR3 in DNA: TGTGCCATCAGTGAGTCAGTCGGCGGTACTGGAAAACTGTTTTTT.

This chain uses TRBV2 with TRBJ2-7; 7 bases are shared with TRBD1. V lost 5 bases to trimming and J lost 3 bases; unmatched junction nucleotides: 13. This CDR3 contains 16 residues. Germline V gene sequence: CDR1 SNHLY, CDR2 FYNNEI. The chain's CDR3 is CASSSSLGTAIYEQYF. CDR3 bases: TGTGCCAGCAGTTCCTCGCTCGGGACAGCCATCTACGAGCAGTACTTC.